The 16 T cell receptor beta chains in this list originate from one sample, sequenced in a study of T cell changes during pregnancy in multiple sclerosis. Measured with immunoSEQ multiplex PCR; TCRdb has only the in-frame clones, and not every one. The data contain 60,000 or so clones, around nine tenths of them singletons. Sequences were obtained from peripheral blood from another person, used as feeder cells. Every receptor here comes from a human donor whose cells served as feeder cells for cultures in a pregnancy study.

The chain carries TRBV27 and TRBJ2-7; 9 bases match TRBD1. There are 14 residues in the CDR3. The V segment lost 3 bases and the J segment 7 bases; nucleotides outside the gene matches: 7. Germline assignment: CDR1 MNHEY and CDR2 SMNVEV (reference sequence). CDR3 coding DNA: TGTGCCAGCAGTTTTAACAGGGGGCTGGGGGAGCAGTACTTC. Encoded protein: CASSFNRGLGEQYF.

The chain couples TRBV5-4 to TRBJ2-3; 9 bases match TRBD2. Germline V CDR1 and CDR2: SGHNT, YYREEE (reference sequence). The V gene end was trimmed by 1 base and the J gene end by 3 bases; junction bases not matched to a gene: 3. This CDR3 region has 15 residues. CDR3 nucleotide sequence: TGTGCCAGCAGCTTGTATCTAGCGGGAACAGATACGCAGTATTTT. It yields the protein CASSLYLAGTDTQYF.

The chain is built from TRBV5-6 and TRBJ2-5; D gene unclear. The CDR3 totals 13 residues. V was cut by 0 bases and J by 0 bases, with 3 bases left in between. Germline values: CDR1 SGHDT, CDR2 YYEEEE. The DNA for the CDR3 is TGTGCCAGCAGCTTGGGCTACCAAGAGACCCAGTACTTC. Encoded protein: CASSLGYQETQYF. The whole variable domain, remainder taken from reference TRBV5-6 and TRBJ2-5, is DAGVTQSPTHLIKTRGQQVTLRCSPKSGHDTVSWYQQALGQGPQFIFQYYEEEERQRGNFPDRFSGHQFPNYSSELNVNALLLGDSALYLCASSLGYQETQYFGPGTRLLVL.

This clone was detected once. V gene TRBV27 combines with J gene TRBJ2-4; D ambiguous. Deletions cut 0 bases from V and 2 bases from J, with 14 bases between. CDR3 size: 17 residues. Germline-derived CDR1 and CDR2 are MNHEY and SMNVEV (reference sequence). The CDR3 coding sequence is TGTGCCAGCAGTTTATCGATCGCAGTGAGGTCCAAAAACATTCAGTACTTC. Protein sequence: CASSLSIAVRSKNIQYF.

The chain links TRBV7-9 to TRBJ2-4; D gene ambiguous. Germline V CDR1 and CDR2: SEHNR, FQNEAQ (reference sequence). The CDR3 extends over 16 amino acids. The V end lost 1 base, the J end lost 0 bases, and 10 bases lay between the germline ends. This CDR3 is CASSLVSVLAKNIQYF. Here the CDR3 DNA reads TGTGCCAGCAGCTTAGTTTCAGTTCTAGCCAAAAACATTCAGTACTTC.

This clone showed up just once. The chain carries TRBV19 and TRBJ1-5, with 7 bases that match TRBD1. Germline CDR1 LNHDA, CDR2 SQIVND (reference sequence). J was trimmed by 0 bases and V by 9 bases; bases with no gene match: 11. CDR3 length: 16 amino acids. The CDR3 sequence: CASTGEIVYSNQPQHF. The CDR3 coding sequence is TGTGCCAGCACAGGGGAAATCGTTTATAGCAATCAGCCCCAGCATTTT. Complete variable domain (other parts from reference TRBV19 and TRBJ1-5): DGGITQSPKYLFRKEGQNVTLSCEQNLNHDAMYWYRQDPGQGLRLIYYSQIVNDFQKGDIAEGYSVSREKKESFPLTVTSAQKNPTAFYLCASTGEIVYSNQPQHFGDGTRLSIL.

The CDR3 nucleotides are TGCGCCAGCAGCCAAGAATTCACTGACACCGGGGAGCTGTTTTTT. Amino acids: CASSQEFTDTGELFF. The gene calls are TRBV4-3 and TRBJ2-2; D uncertain. The CDR3 is made up of 15 amino acids. V shed 0 bases and J shed 3 bases, with 8 bases lying between them. Germline V gene data show CDR1 as LGHNA and CDR2 as YSLEER.

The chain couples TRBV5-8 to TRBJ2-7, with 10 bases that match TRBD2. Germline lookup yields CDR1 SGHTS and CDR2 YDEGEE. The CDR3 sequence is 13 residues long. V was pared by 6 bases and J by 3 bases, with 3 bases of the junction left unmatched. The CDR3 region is CASKIAGGYEQYF. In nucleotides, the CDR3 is TGTGCCAGCAAAATAGCGGGGGGCTACGAGCAGTACTTC.

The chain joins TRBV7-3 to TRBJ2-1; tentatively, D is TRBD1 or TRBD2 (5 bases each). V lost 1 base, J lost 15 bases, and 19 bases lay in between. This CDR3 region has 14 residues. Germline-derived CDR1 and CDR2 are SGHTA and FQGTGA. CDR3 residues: CASSLNGVGRGLFF. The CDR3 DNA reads TGTGCCAGCAGCTTAAACGGGGTGGGAAGGGGTCTGTTCTTC.

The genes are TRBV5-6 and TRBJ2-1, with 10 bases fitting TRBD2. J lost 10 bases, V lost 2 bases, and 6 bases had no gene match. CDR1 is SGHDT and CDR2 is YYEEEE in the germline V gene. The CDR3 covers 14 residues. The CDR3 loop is CASSLAGGPGEQFF. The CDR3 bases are TGTGCCAGCAGCTTAGCGGGAGGGCCAGGGGAGCAGTTCTTC.

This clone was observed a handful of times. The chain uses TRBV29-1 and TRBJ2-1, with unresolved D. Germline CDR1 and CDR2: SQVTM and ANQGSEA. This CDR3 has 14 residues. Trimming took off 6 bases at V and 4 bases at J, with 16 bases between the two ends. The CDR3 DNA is TGCAGCGTGGCCATGGGGATGGGTTACAATGAGCAGTTCTTC. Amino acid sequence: CSVAMGMGYNEQFF.

DNA of the CDR3: TGTGCCAGCTCACCACGAGGGGGATCGTGGAACTACAATGAGCAGTTCTTC. This translates into CASSPRGGSWNYNEQFF. J is TRBJ2-1 and V is TRBV18; TRBD1 is a possible D gene (6 bases). The germline V and J ends were trimmed by 1 base and 3 bases, with 16 bases remaining between them. Germline-derived CDR1 and CDR2 are KGHSH and LQKENI. The CDR3 runs to 17 residues.

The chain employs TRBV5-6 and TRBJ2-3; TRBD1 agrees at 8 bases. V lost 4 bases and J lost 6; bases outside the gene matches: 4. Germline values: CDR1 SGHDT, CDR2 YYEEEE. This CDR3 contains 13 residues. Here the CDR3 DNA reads TGTGCCAGCAGCCGACAGGGGTGGGATACGCAGTATTTT. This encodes CASSRQGWDTQYF.

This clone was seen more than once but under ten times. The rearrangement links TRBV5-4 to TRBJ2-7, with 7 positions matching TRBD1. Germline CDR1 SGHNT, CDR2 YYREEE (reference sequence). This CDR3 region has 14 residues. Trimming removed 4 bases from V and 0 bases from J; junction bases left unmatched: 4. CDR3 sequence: CASSRDRSSYEQYF. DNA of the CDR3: TGTGCCAGCAGCCGGGACAGATCCTCCTACGAGCAGTACTTC.

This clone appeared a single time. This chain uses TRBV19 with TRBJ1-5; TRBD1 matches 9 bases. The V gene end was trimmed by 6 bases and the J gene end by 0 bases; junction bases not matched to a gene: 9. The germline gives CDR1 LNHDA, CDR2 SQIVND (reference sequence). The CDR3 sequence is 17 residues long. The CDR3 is CASRSGTGLSSNQPQHF. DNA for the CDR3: TGTGCCAGTAGGTCCGGGACAGGGCTGAGTAGCAATCAGCCCCAGCATTTT.

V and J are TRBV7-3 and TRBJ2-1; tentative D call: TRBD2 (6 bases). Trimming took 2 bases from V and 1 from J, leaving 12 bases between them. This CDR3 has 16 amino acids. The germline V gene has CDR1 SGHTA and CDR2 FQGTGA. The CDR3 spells CASSLSGAGSYNEQFF. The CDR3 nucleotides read TGTGCCAGCAGCTTATCCGGGGCGGGGTCCTACAATGAGCAGTTCTTC.